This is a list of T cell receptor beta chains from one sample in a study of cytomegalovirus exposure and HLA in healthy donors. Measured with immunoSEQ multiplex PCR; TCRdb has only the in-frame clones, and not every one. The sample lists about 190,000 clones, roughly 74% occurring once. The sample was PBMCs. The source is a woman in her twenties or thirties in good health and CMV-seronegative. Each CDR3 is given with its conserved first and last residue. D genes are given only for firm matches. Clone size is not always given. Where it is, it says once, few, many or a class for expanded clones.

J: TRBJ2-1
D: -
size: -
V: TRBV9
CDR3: CASSPSGATYNEQFF
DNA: TGTGCCAGCAGCCCCAGCGGAGCAACCTACAATGAGCAGTTCTTC

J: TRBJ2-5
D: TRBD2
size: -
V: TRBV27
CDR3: CASSLTGEGGNQETQYF
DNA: TGTGCCAGCAGTTTGACGGGGGAGGGAGGGAACCAAGAGACCCAGTACTTC

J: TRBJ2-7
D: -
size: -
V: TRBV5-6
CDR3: CASSLLGPEQYF
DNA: TGTGCCAGCAGCTTGCTGGGCCCCGAGCAGTACTTC

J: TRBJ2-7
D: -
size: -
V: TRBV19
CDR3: CASSLAPRGGHEQYF
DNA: TGTGCCAGTAGTCTTGCCCCGCGAGGGGGTCACGAGCAGTACTTC

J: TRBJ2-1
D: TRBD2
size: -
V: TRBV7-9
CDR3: CASSPGLAAGDEQFF
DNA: TGTGCCAGCAGCCCAGGACTAGCCGCCGGTGATGAGCAGTTCTTC

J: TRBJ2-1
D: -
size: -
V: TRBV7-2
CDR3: CASSWSGGRGAYNEQFF
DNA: TGTGCCAGCAGCTGGTCCGGGGGTCGGGGCGCCTACAATGAGCAGTTCTTC

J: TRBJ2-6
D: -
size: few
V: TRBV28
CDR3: CASSTTNPLSGANVLTF
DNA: TGTGCCAGCAGCACTACCAACCCCCTCTCTGGGGCCAACGTCCTGACTTTC

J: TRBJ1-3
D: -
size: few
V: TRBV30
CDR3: CAWRGSSGNTIYF
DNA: TGTGCCTGGAGGGGCTCTTCTGGAAACACCATATATTTT

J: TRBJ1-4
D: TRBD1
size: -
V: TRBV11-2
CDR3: CASSLVLQGAREKLFF
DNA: TGTGCCAGCAGCTTAGTTCTACAGGGGGCGCGTGAAAAACTGTTTTTT

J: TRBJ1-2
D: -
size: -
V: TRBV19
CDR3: CASSRTANYGYTF
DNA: TGTGCCAGTAGTAGGACAGCTAACTATGGCTACACCTTC

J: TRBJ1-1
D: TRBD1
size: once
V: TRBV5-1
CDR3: CASSWDRKTGKDTEAFF
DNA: TGCGCCAGCAGCTGGGACAGAAAGACCGGTAAGGACACTGAAGCTTTCTTT

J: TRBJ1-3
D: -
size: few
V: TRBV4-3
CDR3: CASSQGSRGQVLGNTIYF
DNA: TGCGCCAGCAGCCAAGGGTCCAGGGGCCAGGTTCTAGGAAACACCATATATTTT

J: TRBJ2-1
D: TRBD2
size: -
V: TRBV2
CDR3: CASHGGGAGAYNEQFF
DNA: TGTGCCAGCCACGGGGGGGGCGCTGGTGCGTACAATGAGCAGTTCTTC

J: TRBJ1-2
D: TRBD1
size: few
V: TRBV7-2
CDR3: CASSQGRQGGLRYGYTF
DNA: TGTGCCAGCAGCCAAGGCCGGCAAGGGGGCCTTCGCTATGGCTACACCTTC

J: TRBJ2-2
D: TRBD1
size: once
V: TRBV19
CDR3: CASSIAPRGQGHTGELFF
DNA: TGTGCCAGTAGTATCGCCCCCCGGGGACAGGGACACACCGGGGAGCTGTTTTTT

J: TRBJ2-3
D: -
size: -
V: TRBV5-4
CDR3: CASSPGDSRSSDTQYF
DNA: TGTGCCAGCAGCCCGGGGGACAGCCGCTCTTCAGATACGCAGTATTTT

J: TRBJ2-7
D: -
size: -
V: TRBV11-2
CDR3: CASSSSGHRAYEQYF
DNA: TGTGCCAGCAGCTCCTCAGGGCACAGGGCATACGAGCAGTACTTC

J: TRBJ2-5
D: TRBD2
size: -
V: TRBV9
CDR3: CASSVGAGVIQETQYF
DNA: TGTGCCAGCAGCGTAGGGGCGGGGGTTATCCAAGAGACCCAGTACTTC

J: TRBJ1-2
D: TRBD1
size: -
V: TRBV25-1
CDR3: CASSEWTGGASYGYTF
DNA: TGTGCCAGCAGTGAATGGACAGGGGGCGCTTCCTATGGCTACACCTTC

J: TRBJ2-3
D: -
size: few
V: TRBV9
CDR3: CASSPRGDWTDTQYF
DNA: TGTGCCAGCAGCCCCCGCGGGGACTGGACAGATACGCAGTATTTT

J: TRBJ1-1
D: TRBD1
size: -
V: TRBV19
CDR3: CASSIGTGLESTEAFF
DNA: TGTGCCAGTAGTATAGGGACAGGGTTGGAGAGCACTGAAGCTTTCTTT

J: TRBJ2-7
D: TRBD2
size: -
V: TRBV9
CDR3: CASSENPGLATYEQYF
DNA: TGTGCCAGCAGTGAAAATCCGGGACTAGCTACCTACGAGCAGTACTTC

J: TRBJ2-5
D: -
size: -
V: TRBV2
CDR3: CASSKARDQETQYF
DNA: TGTGCCAGCAGCAAAGCCAGGGACCAAGAGACCCAGTACTTC

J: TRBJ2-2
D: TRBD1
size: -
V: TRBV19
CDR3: CASSMRTGNTGELFF
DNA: TGTGCCAGTAGTATGCGGACAGGGAATACTGGGGAGCTGTTTTTT

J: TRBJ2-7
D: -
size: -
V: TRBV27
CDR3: CASSKQGFRFFYEQYF
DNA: TGTGCCAGCAGTAAGCAGGGATTCCGCTTCTTCTACGAGCAGTACTTC

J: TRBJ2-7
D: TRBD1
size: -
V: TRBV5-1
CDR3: CASRGQGYEQYF
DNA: TGCGCCAGCAGGGGACAGGGTTACGAGCAGTACTTC

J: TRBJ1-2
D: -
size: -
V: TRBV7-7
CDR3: CASSPGVGYGYTF
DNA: TGTGCCAGCAGCCCGGGTGTTGGGTATGGCTACACCTTC

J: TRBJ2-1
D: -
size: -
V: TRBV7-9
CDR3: CASSLVEGEGFF
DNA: TGTGCCAGCAGCTTAGTTGAGGGGGAGGGGTTCTTC

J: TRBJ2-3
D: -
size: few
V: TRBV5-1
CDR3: CASSLTSGTDTQYF
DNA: TGCGCCAGCAGCTTGACCTCGGGGACAGATACGCAGTATTTT

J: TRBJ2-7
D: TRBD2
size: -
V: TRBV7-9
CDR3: CASSPGGYEQYF
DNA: TGTGCCAGCAGCCCGGGGGGTTACGAGCAGTACTTC

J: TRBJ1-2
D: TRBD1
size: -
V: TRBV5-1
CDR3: CASSWTDRVNHGYTF
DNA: TGCGCCAGCAGCTGGACGGACAGGGTGAATCATGGCTACACCTTC

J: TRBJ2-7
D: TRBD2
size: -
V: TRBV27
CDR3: CASSWASGSVGEQYF
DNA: TGTGCCAGCAGTTGGGCTAGCGGGAGTGTCGGCGAGCAGTACTTC

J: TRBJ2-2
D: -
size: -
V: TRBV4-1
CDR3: CASSQEMRATTGELFF
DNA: TGCGCCAGCAGCCAAGAGATGCGGGCTACTACCGGGGAGCTGTTTTTT

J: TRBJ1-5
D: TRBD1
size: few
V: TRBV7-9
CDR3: CASSLGTGARNQPQHF
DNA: TGTGCCAGCAGCTTAGGGACAGGGGCGCGCAATCAGCCCCAGCATTTT

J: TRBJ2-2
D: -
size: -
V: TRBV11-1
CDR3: CASTHNTGELFF
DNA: TGTGCCAGCACCCATAACACCGGGGAGCTGTTTTTT

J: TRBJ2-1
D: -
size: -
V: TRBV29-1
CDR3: CSVGGRVTYNEQFF
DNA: TGCAGCGTTGGAGGGCGGGTTACCTACAATGAGCAGTTCTTC

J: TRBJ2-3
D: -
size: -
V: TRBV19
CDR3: CASSIEGITTDTQYF
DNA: TGTGCCAGTAGTATCGAGGGCATAACCACAGATACGCAGTATTTT

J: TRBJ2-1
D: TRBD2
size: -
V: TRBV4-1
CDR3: CASSQVGTRGTNEQFF
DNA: TGCGCCAGCAGCCAAGTCGGGACTAGAGGGACCAATGAGCAGTTCTTC

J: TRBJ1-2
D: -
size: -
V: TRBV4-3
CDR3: CASSQDLDQRIYGYTF
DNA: TGCGCCAGCAGCCAAGATCTCGACCAGAGGATCTATGGCTACACCTTC

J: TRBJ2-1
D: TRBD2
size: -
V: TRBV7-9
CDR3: CASSLPGGARVNEQFF
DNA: TGTGCCAGCAGCTTACCCGGGGGGGCCCGGGTCAATGAGCAGTTCTTC

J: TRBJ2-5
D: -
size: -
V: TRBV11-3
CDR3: CASSQQRQETQYF
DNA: TGTGCCAGCAGCCAACAGAGACAAGAGACCCAGTACTTC

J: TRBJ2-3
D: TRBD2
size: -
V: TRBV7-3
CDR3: CASSPQTSGTDTQYF
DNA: TGTGCCAGCAGCCCTCAAACTAGCGGCACAGATACGCAGTATTTT

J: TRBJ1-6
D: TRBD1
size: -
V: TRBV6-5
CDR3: CASSFDRESPLHF
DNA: TGTGCCAGCAGTTTCGACAGGGAATCACCCCTCCACTTT

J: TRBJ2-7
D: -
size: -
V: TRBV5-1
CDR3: CASSSSPGARSYEQYF
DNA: TGCGCCAGCAGCTCGTCCCCGGGAGCACGTTCCTACGAGCAGTACTTC

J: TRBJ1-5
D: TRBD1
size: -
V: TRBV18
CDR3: CASSPWDSPDQPQHF
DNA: TGTGCCAGCTCACCCTGGGACAGCCCCGATCAGCCCCAGCATTTT

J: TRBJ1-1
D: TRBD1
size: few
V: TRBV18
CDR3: CASSPGTGYTEAFF
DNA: TGTGCCAGCTCACCCGGGACAGGGTACACTGAAGCTTTCTTT

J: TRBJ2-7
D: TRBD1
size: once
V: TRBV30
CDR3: CAWSVGTGNYEQYF
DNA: TGTGCCTGGAGCGTGGGGACAGGAAACTACGAGCAGTACTTC

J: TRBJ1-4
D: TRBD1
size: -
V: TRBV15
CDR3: CATRDRGSATNEKLFF
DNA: TGTGCCACCAGGGACAGGGGGAGTGCAACTAATGAAAAACTGTTTTTT

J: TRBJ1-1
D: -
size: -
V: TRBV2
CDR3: CASSQGLGTEAFF
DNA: TGTGCCAGCAGCCAGGGGTTGGGAACTGAAGCTTTCTTT

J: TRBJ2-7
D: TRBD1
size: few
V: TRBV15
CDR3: CATSRKKGQTYEQYF
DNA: TGTGCCACCAGCAGGAAGAAGGGACAGACATACGAGCAGTACTTC

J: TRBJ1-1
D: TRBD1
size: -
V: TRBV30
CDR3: CAWVQTGNPMKAFF
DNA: TGTGCCTGGGTCCAGACAGGGAACCCTATGAAAGCTTTCTTT

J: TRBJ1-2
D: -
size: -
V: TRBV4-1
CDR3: CASSQDAGQGYGYTF
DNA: TGCGCCAGCAGCCAAGACGCGGGGCAGGGCTATGGCTACACCTTC

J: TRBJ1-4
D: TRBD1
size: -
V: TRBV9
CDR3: CASSVGAGGAGYEKLFF
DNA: TGTGCCAGCAGCGTAGGTGCAGGGGGCGCAGGTTACGAAAAACTGTTTTTT

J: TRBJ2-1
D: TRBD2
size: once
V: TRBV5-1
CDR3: CASSLSSGGHNEQFF
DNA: TGCGCCAGCAGCTTATCTAGCGGGGGCCACAATGAGCAGTTCTTC

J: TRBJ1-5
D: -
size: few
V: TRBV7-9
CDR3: CASSSTRQPNQPQHF
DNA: TGTGCCAGCAGCTCGACTCGACAGCCGAATCAGCCCCAGCATTTT

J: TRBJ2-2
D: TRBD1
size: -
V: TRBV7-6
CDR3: CASSRDRDGTGELFF
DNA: TGTGCCAGCAGCCGGGACAGGGACGGCACCGGGGAGCTGTTTTTT

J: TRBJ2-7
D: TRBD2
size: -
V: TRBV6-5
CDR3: CASSFSLAGTSYEQYF
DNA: TGTGCCAGCAGTTTTAGTCTAGCGGGTACGTCCTACGAGCAGTACTTC

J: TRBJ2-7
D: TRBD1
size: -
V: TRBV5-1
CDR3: CASSPGTANRYEQYF
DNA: TGCGCCAGCAGCCCAGGGACAGCCAATCGGTACGAGCAGTACTTC

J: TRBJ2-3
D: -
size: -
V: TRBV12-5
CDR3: CASGFSRGATDTQYF
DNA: TGTGCTAGTGGTTTCTCCAGGGGGGCCACAGATACGCAGTATTTT

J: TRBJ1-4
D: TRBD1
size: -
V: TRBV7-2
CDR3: CASSLWTGPNEKLFF
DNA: TGTGCCAGCAGCTTATGGACAGGACCTAATGAAAAACTGTTTTTT